This T cell receptor beta chain was documented in a study of immune characterization of retroperitoneal liposarcoma. TCRdb reprocessed the PCR reads via MiXCR and lists one record per CDR3 protein. There are roughly 9,300 distinct CDR3 sequences in the sample; around a third occur only once, and less than 25% lies in the top ten. This clonotype showed up just a few times. CDR3 length: 13 residues. Germline CDR1 SGHVS, CDR2 FNYEAQ. The source of this sequence is a male donor with retroperitoneal liposarcoma. This rearrangement joins TRBV7-6 to TRBJ2-4; D remains ambiguous. The J call is uncertain, as TRBJ2-7 better fits the DNA end. The sequenced sample consisted of tumor tissue. CDR3 nucleotide sequence: TGTGCCAGCAGTACCGAGGCTTTCTACGAGCAGTACTTC. Protein product: CASSTEAFYEQYF.